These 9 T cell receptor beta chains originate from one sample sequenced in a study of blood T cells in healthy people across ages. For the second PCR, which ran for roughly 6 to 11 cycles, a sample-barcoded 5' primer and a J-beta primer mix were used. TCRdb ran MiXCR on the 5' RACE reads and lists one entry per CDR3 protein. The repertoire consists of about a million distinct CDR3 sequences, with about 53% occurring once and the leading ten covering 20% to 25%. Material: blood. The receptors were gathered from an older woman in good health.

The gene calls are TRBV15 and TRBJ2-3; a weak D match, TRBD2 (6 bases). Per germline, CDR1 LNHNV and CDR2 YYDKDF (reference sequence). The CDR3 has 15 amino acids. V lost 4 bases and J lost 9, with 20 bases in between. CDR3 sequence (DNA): TGTGCCACCAGCACCGACTCCGGGCTAGCGAGGACGCAGTATTTT. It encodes CATSTDSGLARTQYF. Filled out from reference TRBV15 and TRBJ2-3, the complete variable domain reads DAMVIQNPRYQVTQFGKPVTLSCSQTLNHNVMYWYQQKSSQAPKLLFHYYDKDFNNEADTPDNFQSRRPNTSFCFLDIRSPGLGDTAMYLCATSTDSGLARTQYFGPGTRLTVL.

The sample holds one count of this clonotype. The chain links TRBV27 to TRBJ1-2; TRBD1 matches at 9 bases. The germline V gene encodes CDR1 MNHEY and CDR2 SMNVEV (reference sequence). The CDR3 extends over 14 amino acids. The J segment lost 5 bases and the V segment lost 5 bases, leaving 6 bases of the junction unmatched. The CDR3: CASSAQGAQYGYTF. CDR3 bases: TGTGCCAGCAGTGCACAGGGGGCGCAGTATGGCTACACCTTC.

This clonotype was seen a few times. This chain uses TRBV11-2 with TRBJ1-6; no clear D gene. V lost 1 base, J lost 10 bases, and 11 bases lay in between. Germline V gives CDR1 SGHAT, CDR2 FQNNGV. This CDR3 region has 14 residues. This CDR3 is CASSLGGVGSPLHF. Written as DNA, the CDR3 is TGTGCCAGCAGCTTAGGCGGGGTAGGATCACCCCTCCACTTT.

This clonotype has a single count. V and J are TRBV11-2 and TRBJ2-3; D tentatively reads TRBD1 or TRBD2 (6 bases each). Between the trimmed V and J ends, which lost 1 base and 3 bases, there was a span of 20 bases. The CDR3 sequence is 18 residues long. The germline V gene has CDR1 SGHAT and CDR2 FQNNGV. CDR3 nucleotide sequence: TGTGCCAGCAGCTTAGCCCGATACGGGACTCAGGGGACAGATACGCAGTATTTT. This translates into CASSLARYGTQGTDTQYF.

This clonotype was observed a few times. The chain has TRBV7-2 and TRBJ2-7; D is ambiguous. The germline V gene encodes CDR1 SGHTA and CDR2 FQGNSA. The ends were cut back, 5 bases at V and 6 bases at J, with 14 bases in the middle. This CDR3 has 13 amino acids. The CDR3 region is CASSPGPIGEQYF. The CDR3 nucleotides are TGTGCCAGCAGCCCCGGTCCAATTGGCGAGCAGTACTTC.

CDR3 nucleotides: TGCGCCAGCAGCTCGGGACAGCGCAACGGCTACACCTTC. Translation: CASSSGQRNGYTF. The chain employs TRBV5-1 and TRBJ1-2; 7 nucleotides match TRBD1. The CDR3 spans 13 residues. The trim removed 3 bases at V and 8 bases at J, leaving 7 bases unmatched. CDR1 is SGHRS and CDR2 is YFSETQ in the germline V gene.

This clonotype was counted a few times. The CDR3 is CASSLDGRYYEQYF. The CDR3 coding sequence is TGTGCCAGCAGCCTCGACGGAAGATACTACGAGCAGTACTTC. This rearrangement joins TRBV27 to TRBJ2-7; D is unclear. CDR1 and CDR2 from the germline V gene are MNHEY and SMNVEV (reference sequence). There are 14 residues in the CDR3. The V end was cut by 6 bases, the J end by 3 bases, with 15 bases between.

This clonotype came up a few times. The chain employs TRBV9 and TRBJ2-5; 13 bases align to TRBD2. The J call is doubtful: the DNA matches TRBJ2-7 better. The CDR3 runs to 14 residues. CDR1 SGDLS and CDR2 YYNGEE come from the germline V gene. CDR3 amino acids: CASSRTSGSHEQYF. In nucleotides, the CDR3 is TGTGCCAGCAGCAGGACTAGCGGGAGCCACGAGCAGTACTTC.

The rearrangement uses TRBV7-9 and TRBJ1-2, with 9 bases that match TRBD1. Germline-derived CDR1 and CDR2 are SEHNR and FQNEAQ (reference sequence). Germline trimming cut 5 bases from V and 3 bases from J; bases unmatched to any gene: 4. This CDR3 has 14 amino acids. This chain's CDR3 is CASSRTGVHYGYTF. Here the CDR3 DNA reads TGTGCCAGCAGCCGGACAGGGGTTCACTATGGCTACACCTTC.